One and the same sample provided the 16 T cell receptor beta chains below, sequenced in a study of blood T cell repertoires in COVID-19 (dated by TCRdb to about 2020). Library preparation employed the immunoSEQ multiplex PCR assay. The table comes from immuneACCESS by way of TCRdb, which keeps in-frame sequences with V and J called. Part of the clones is missing from these tables; in studies checked, under half for an unresolved V gene and the rest for unknown reasons. The sample contains about 40,000 clones, roughly 80% of them found a single time. Under 30% of the sample rests with the top ten. What was sequenced was peripheral blood. These receptors all come from a human donor with acute or convalescent COVID-19. The donor label of this sample is uncertain.

The chain couples TRBV5-1 to TRBJ2-7, with 13 positions matching TRBD2. The V and J ends lost 1 base and 3 bases, in that order; junction bases with no gene match: 4. Germline V lookup: CDR1 SGHRS, CDR2 YFSETQ. There are 16 residues in the CDR3. The chain's CDR3 is CASSLTSGRAYYEQYF. Here the CDR3 DNA reads TGCGCCAGCAGCTTGACTAGCGGGAGGGCCTACTACGAGCAGTACTTC.

The CDR3 sequence is CASSLEVSSKTQYF. The CDR3, as DNA: TGTGCCAGCAGCTTGGAGGTTAGCTCAAAGACCCAGTACTTC. The rearrangement links TRBV5-4 to TRBJ2-5; D is uncertain. The CDR3 sequence is 14 residues long. Germline V gives CDR1 SGHNT, CDR2 YYREEE (reference sequence). The V and J ends lost 0 bases and 6 bases respectively, with 12 bases between them.

V gene TRBV14 combines with J gene TRBJ2-1; D may be TRBD2 (6 bases). The CDR3 has 15 amino acids. Trimming cost V 4 bases and J 2 bases, with 12 bases left between them. Germline V gives CDR1 SGHDN, CDR2 FVKESK. The CDR3 DNA sequence: TGTGCCAGCAGCCCGGGACTCGGGACCTACAATGAGCAGTTCTTC. This codes for CASSPGLGTYNEQFF.

This chain connects TRBV27 to TRBJ2-7; TRBD2 aligns across 14 bases. J lost 5 bases, V lost 4 bases, and 10 bases had no gene match. In germline, CDR1 is MNHEY, CDR2 SMNVEV (reference sequence). The CDR3 runs 17 residues. This CDR3 is CASSWGTGLAGGNEQYF. CDR3 nucleotide sequence: TGTGCCAGCAGTTGGGGGACTGGACTAGCGGGAGGCAACGAGCAGTACTTC.

The chain links TRBV6-6 to TRBJ2-7; 8 bases line up with TRBD1. The germline V gene encodes CDR1 MNHNY and CDR2 SVGAGI (reference sequence). This CDR3 comprises 13 residues. CDR3 region: CATGGTGPYEQYF. In DNA, the CDR3 is TGTGCTACGGGCGGGACAGGACCCTACGAGCAGTACTTC.

V gene TRBV4-2 combines with J gene TRBJ2-2, with TRBD2 identical over 9 bases. Germline values: CDR1 LGHNA, CDR2 YNFKEQ. The V gene end was trimmed by 0 bases and the J gene end by 3 bases; junction bases not matched to a gene: 5. The CDR3 spans 17 residues. The CDR3 loop reads CASSQDWAGGYTGELFF. The CDR3 DNA reads TGTGCCAGCAGCCAAGATTGGGCGGGAGGGTACACCGGGGAGCTGTTTTTT.

The chain couples TRBV25-1 to TRBJ2-3, with TRBD2 identical over 8 bases. Per germline, CDR1 MGHDK and CDR2 SYGVNS. CDR3 length equals 17 residues. With 3 bases clipped from V and 11 bases from J, the junction kept 19 bases outside the gene matches. The chain's CDR3 is CASSERGGSSGTLRQYF. As DNA, the CDR3 is TGTGCCAGCAGTGAGAGAGGGGGGAGTAGCGGGACATTGAGGCAGTATTTT.

The chain combines TRBV7-9 with TRBJ1-5, with TRBD1 matching 8 bases. Germline V gene data show CDR1 as SEHNR and CDR2 as FQNEAQ (reference sequence). The J segment lost 6 bases and the V segment lost 3 bases, leaving 10 bases of the junction unmatched. CDR3 length: 16 amino acids. CDR3 sequence reads: CASSFGTGLVAQPQHF. CDR3 nucleotide sequence: TGTGCCAGCAGCTTTGGGACAGGTTTAGTCGCTCAGCCCCAGCATTTT. Drawing the rest from reference TRBV7-9 and TRBJ1-5, the complete variable domain is DTGVSQNPRHKITKRGQNVTFRCDPISEHNRLYWYRQTLGQGPEFLTYFQNEAQLEKSRLLSDRFSAERPKGSFSTLEIQRTEQGDSAMYLCASSFGTGLVAQPQHFGDGTRLSIL.

The chain links TRBV30 to TRBJ2-2; no clear D. The CDR3 runs 13 residues. The germline V gene encodes CDR1 GTSNPN and CDR2 SVGIG (reference sequence). Trimming left V 0 bases short and J 5 bases short, with 7 bases between. This CDR3 is CAWSVSGTGELFF. The CDR3 DNA reads TGTGCCTGGAGTGTATCCGGGACCGGGGAGCTGTTTTTT.

The chain uses TRBV6-6 and TRBJ2-3; possible D gene TRBD1, 6 bases. Germline-derived CDR1 and CDR2 are MNHNY and SVGAGI (reference sequence). This CDR3 region has 15 residues. V was trimmed by 6 bases and J by 1 base, leaving 14 bases between them. The CDR3 protein is CASSSQGYGTDTQYF. CDR3 coding DNA: TGTGCCAGCAGCTCTCAGGGGTACGGCACAGATACGCAGTATTTT.

The chain employs TRBV18 and TRBJ1-2; weak D call: TRBD1 (6 bases). Trimming stripped 0 bases from V and 3 bases from J, with 11 bases between. The CDR3 is made up of 15 amino acids. Germline V gene sequence: CDR1 KGHSH, CDR2 LQKENI. For the CDR3, the DNA is TGTGCCAGCTCACCACCGTTGGCAGGGGACTATGGCTACACCTTC. Translated, it gives CASSPPLAGDYGYTF.

The table lists this clone with a count of one. V usage is TRBV4-2 and J usage is TRBJ1-6; D gene uncertain. The V end lost 7 bases, the J end lost 9 bases, and 19 bases lay between the germline ends. CDR3 length: 15 residues. CDR1 and CDR2 (germline): LGHNA, YNFKEQ. CDR3 nucleotide sequence: TGTGCCAGCACCAACAACTTCGGTGGGAGTTCACCCCTCCACTTT. Protein sequence: CASTNNFGGSSPLHF.

The rearrangement uses TRBV28 and TRBJ2-7, with D perhaps TRBD2 (5 bases). Looked up from germline, CDR1 is MDHEN and CDR2 is SYDVKM. The CDR3 totals 12 residues. V lost 4 bases and J lost 5, with 9 bases in between. The CDR3 reads CASSSSGNEQYF. The CDR3 bases are TGTGCCAGCAGTTCCTCCGGGAACGAGCAGTACTTC. The whole variable domain, filled in from reference TRBV28 and TRBJ2-7, reads DVKVTQSSRYLVKRTGEKVFLECVQDMDHENMFWYRQDPGLGLRLIYFSYDVKMKEKGDIPEGYSVSREKKERFSLILESASTNQTSMYLCASSSSGNEQYFGPGTRLTVT.

The V and J genes are TRBV6-5 and TRBJ1-1, with D perhaps TRBD1 (6 bases). The CDR3 covers 16 residues. CDR1 and CDR2 from the germline V gene are MNHEY and SVGAGI. V lost 2 bases and J 3 bases, leaving 16 bases between the germline ends. The CDR3 DNA reads TGTGCCAGCAGTTACGCCGGACAGCTTAAGGACACTGAAGCTTTCTTT. Translated: CASSYAGQLKDTEAFF.

V and J are TRBV29-1 and TRBJ1-5, with 7 bases identical to TRBD1. The CDR3 has 14 residues. The germline gives CDR1 SQVTM, CDR2 ANQGSEA. CDR3: CRANDRALRQPQHF. In nucleotides, the CDR3 is TGCAGGGCTAACGACAGGGCTCTGAGGCAGCCCCAGCATTTT.

The genes are TRBV6-5 and TRBJ1-2; a weak D match, TRBD1 (6 bases). The CDR3 length is 15 residues. Trimming shortened V by 8 bases and J by 2 bases, and 18 bases separated the two germline ends. Germline V gene sequence: CDR1 MNHEY, CDR2 SVGAGI. CDR3 protein: CASFTGPFYNYGYTF. For the CDR3, the DNA is TGTGCCAGCTTCACAGGGCCTTTTTACAACTATGGCTACACCTTC.